What follows describes a single T cell receptor beta chain. The data were obtained in a study of human thymus T cells. Germline V gene sequence: CDR1 PRHDT, CDR2 FYEKMQ (reference sequence). This CDR3 contains 14 residues. Trimming pared 0 bases from V and 1 base from J, leaving 7 bases between. Infants, healthy and Finnish, who were having corrective surgery for congenital heart defects served as donors. Blood DNA came from all available leukocytes, not a fixed cell number. Method: immunoSEQ multiplex PCR; TCRdb's copy keeps in-frame clones and lacks some. The sample shows 35,000 to 55,000 clones, approximately 95% of them seen only once.

The TCR sequence derives from a boy younger than two with a congenital heart defect but otherwise immunologically healthy. This chain connects TRBV13 to TRBJ2-7; the D is unclear. Sequencing input: blood. CDR3 loop: CASSLGGRSYEQYF. The DNA of the CDR3 is TGTGCCAGCAGCTTAGGCGGTCGTTCCTACGAGCAGTACTTC.